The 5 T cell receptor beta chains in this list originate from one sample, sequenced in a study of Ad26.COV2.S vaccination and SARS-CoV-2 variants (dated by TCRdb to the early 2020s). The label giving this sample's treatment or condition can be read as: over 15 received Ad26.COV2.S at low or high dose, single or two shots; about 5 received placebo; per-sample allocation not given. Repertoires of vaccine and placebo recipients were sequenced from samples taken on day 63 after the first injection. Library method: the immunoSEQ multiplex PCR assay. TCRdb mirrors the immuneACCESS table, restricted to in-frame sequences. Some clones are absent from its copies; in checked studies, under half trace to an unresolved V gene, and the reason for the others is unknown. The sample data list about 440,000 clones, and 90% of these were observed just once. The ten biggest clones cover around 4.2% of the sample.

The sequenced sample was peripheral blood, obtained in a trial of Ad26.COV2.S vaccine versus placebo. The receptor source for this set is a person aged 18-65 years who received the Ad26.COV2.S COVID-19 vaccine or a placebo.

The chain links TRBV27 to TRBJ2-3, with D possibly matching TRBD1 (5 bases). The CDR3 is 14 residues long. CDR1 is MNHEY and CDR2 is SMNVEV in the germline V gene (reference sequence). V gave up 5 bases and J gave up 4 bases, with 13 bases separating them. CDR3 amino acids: CASSKMWGADTQYF. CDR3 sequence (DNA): TGTGCCAGCAGTAAAATGTGGGGCGCAGATACGCAGTATTTT.

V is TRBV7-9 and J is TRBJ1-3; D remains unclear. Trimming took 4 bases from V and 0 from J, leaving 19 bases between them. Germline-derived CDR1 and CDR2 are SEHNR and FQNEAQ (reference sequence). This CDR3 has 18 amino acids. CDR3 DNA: TGTGCCAGCAGCTGGACTGATCTACCTATAAACTCTGGAAACACCATATATTTT. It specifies CASSWTDLPINSGNTIYF. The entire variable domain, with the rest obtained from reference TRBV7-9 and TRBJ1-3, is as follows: DTGVSQNPRHKITKRGQNVTFRCDPISEHNRLYWYRQTLGQGPEFLTYFQNEAQLEKSRLLSDRFSAERPKGSFSTLEIQRTEQGDSAMYLCASSWTDLPINSGNTIYFGEGSWLTVV.

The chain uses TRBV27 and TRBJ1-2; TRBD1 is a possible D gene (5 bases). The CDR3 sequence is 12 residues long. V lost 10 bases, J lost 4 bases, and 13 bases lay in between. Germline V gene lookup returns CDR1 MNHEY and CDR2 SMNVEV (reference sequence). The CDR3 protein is CATGRGGYGYTF. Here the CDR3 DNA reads TGTGCCACCGGGAGGGGTGGCTATGGCTACACCTTC.

The chain's CDR3 is CASSPYPRELDYNEQFF. The CDR3 DNA follows: TGTGCCAGCAGCCCGTACCCCCGGGAATTGGACTACAATGAGCAGTTCTTC. The chain recombines TRBV7-8 with TRBJ2-1; D is perhaps TRBD2 (5 bases). Germline CDR1 is SGHVS and CDR2 is FQNEAQ. Trimming cost V 5 bases and J 3 bases, with 20 bases left between them. The CDR3 contains 17 residues. The complete variable domain, with remaining parts taken from reference TRBV7-8 and TRBJ2-1, reads GAGVSQSPRYKVAKRGQDVALRCDPISGHVSLFWYQQALGQGPEFLTYFQNEAQLDKSGLPSDRFFAERPEGSVSTLKIQRTQQEDSAVYLCASSPYPRELDYNEQFFGPGTRLTVL.

This chain's CDR3 is CASSGYRGSEQYF. Here the CDR3 DNA reads TGCGCCAGCAGCGGATACAGGGGTTCCGAGCAGTACTTC. The V and J genes are TRBV5-1 and TRBJ2-7, with TRBD1 identical over 7 bases. The CDR3 consists of 13 residues. The germline CDR1 and CDR2 sequences are SGHRS and YFSETQ. V lost 4 bases to trimming and J lost 6 bases; unmatched junction nucleotides: 7.